This T cell receptor (beta chain) originates from a study of OX40 agonist ivuxolimab in advanced cancers. Across the study: Patients receiving dose escalation had hepatocellular carcinoma, melanoma, renal cell or head and neck cancer.

TCRdb keeps only in-frame clones here, not all; method: immunoSEQ multiplex PCR. The data hold tens of thousands of clones, with 90% to 95% observed a single time. V was cut by 4 bases and J by 1 base, with 21 bases left in between. CDR1 is SGHTA and CDR2 is FQGTGA in the germline V gene. The CDR3 runs 18 residues. This chain uses TRBV7-3 with TRBJ2-3; no reliable D call. Specimen: CD4+ or CD8+ T cells sorted from blood, collected in a trial of the OX40 agonist ivuxolimab. The receptor comes from an adult with an advanced solid tumor such as melanoma, head and neck, liver or kidney cancer. The CDR3: CASSSPGRIPWGTDTQYF. The CDR3 bases are TGTGCCAGCAGCTCACCCGGACGCATACCCTGGGGCACAGATACGCAGTATTTT.